A selection of T cell receptor beta chains follows, all from one sample in a study of PD-1 blockade in mismatch repair-deficient tumors. Only in-frame clones appear in the TCRdb table, and some are missing; sequencing was by immunoSEQ multiplex PCR. The sample has 8,500 to 9,500 clones, more than 80% seen once. This specimen was PBMCs, taken around 46 weeks after starting pembrolizumab. These receptors came from an adult with mismatch repair-deficient cancer. The conserved cysteine and the conserved F or W are not part of the CDR3 here. The D gene is left open where the match is weak.

d_gene: NA; j_gene: TRBJ2-3; v_gene: TRBV4-1; CDR3aa: ASSQEGRMTDTQY
d_gene: TRBD1; j_gene: TRBJ1-2; v_gene: TRBV7-8; CDR3aa: ASRPGQGDYGYT
d_gene: NA; j_gene: TRBJ1-2; v_gene: TRBV19; CDR3aa: ASSMEGFAGYT
d_gene: NA; j_gene: TRBJ2-7; v_gene: TRBV5-4; CDR3aa: ASSFGKYEQY
d_gene: NA; j_gene: TRBJ2-7; v_gene: TRBV9; CDR3aa: ASSVEPGRGEQY
d_gene: TRBD1; j_gene: TRBJ1-1; v_gene: TRBV7-3; CDR3aa: ASSSTRQGAEAF
d_gene: NA; j_gene: TRBJ2-7; v_gene: TRBV19; CDR3aa: ASQRGRTASYEQY
d_gene: NA; j_gene: TRBJ1-2; v_gene: TRBV28; CDR3aa: ASSYHNNQGYT
d_gene: TRBD2; j_gene: TRBJ2-1; v_gene: TRBV7-3; CDR3aa: ASSFLGGTSGRNEQF
d_gene: NA; j_gene: TRBJ1-1; v_gene: TRBV7-9; CDR3aa: ASSSSPGRREVGDTEAF
d_gene: NA; j_gene: TRBJ2-2; v_gene: TRBV2; CDR3aa: ASSNDGVANTGELF
d_gene: NA; j_gene: TRBJ2-2; v_gene: TRBV7-9; CDR3aa: ASRRNFRGDTGELF
d_gene: TRBD1; j_gene: TRBJ1-4; v_gene: TRBV7-8; CDR3aa: ASSPDRLWGEKLF
d_gene: NA; j_gene: TRBJ2-1; v_gene: TRBV6-1; CDR3aa: ASTLDRSYNEQF
d_gene: TRBD1; j_gene: TRBJ2-5; v_gene: TRBV5-1; CDR3aa: ASSLRGPGEETQY
d_gene: TRBD2; j_gene: TRBJ2-5; v_gene: TRBV5-1; CDR3aa: ASSLGLAGETQY
d_gene: NA; j_gene: TRBJ2-5; v_gene: TRBV7-9; CDR3aa: ASTPSAAGQETQY
d_gene: TRBD1; j_gene: TRBJ2-1; v_gene: TRBV10-1; CDR3aa: ASSSDRVGNEQF
d_gene: TRBD2; j_gene: TRBJ2-1; v_gene: TRBV7-2; CDR3aa: ASSVYLAGGYNEQF
d_gene: TRBD1; j_gene: TRBJ2-5; v_gene: TRBV6-1; CDR3aa: ASSEGQLQETQY